The 4 T cell receptor beta chains reported below all come from one sample, sequenced in a study of T cells in tumors after PD-1 blockade. The protocol was immunoSEQ multiplex PCR, while the TCRdb copy is restricted to in-frame clones and leaves out a portion. The sample consists of 20,000 to 25,000 clones, around four fifths of them appearing once. The sample here was PBMCs, taken before anti-PD-1 treatment. These TCRs come from a human donor with basal cell carcinoma.

This sequence joins TRBV28 and TRBJ2-5; TRBD2 matches at 10 bases. J gave up 1 base and V 6 bases, and 8 bases lay outside the gene matches. Germline V CDR1 and CDR2: MDHEN, SYDVKM. The CDR3 consists of 16 residues. The chain's CDR3 is CASSRLAGVRQETQYF. CDR3 in DNA: TGTGCCAGCAGCCGCCTAGCGGGAGTTCGCCAAGAGACCCAGTACTTC.

This clone ranks as medium-sized (0.01 to 0.1%). The genes are TRBV6-5 and TRBJ1-2; 7 bases are shared with TRBD1. The junction had 8 bases not matched to a gene; V was cut back by 6 bases and J by 4 bases. Germline lookup yields CDR1 MNHEY and CDR2 SVGAGI. This CDR3 region has 14 residues. The CDR3 DNA reads TGTGCCAGCAGACCTGGACAGGAAAGCTATGGCTACACCTTC. Its protein product is CASRPGQESYGYTF.

By share of the sample, this clone is medium-sized. V is TRBV6-4 and J is TRBJ2-3, with TRBD1 as a possible D gene (5 bases). The CDR3 is made up of 14 amino acids. V lost 2 bases and J lost 1, with 7 bases in between. Germline assignment: CDR1 MRHNA and CDR2 SNTAGT. CDR3 nucleotide sequence: TGTGCCAGCAGTGACAGGGGCGGCACAGATACGCAGTATTTT. Residues: CASSDRGGTDTQYF.

This chain connects TRBV4-2 to TRBJ2-7; D ambiguous. Germline V lookup: CDR1 LGHNA, CDR2 YNFKEQ. V was pared by 1 base and J by 0 bases, with 10 bases between. The CDR3 has 15 residues. The CDR3 bases are TGTGCCAGCAGCCAAGGACAAAAGAGCTCCTACGAGCAGTACTTC. The encoded protein is CASSQGQKSSYEQYF.